The 18 T cell receptor beta chains listed next were all sequenced from one sample in a study of technical replicates of blood from a few donors. Data came from immunoSEQ multiplex PCR; TCRdb stores just in-frame clones and leaves some out. The sample has 60,000 to 65,000 clones, approximately 92% seen once. The sequenced sample was PBMCs. Receptors originate from a human donor in good health. Some clones in this sample may be carry-over from other donors' samples.

This chain links TRBV5-6 with TRBJ2-2; a weak D match, TRBD2 (5 bases). V lost 1 base to trimming and J lost 1 base, with 14 bases between them. This CDR3 is built from 17 residues. Germline values: CDR1 SGHDT, CDR2 YYEEEE. The CDR3 sequence is CASSLYGVGLNTGELFF. The CDR3, as DNA: TGTGCCAGCAGCTTGTACGGGGTCGGACTGAACACCGGGGAGCTGTTTTTT.

J is TRBJ1-5 and V is TRBV30; 7 bases map to TRBD1. After removal of 0 bases from V and 9 bases from J, the junction contained 8 bases not matched to a gene. Per the germline V gene, CDR1 is GTSNPN and CDR2 is SVGIG (reference sequence). The CDR3 covers 14 residues. CDR3 sequence reads: CAWSVTGEVWPQHF. DNA of the CDR3: TGTGCCTGGAGTGTTACAGGGGAGGTTTGGCCCCAGCATTTT.

The genes are TRBV30 and TRBJ1-2; D is ambiguous. The CDR3 contains 16 residues. The germline CDR1 and CDR2 sequences are GTSNPN and SVGIG (reference sequence). V shed 4 bases and J shed 1 base, with 19 bases lying between them. The CDR3 is CAWIPSMRTYNYGYTF. The DNA for the CDR3 is TGTGCCTGGATTCCCTCTATGAGGACTTATAACTATGGCTACACCTTC.

V usage is TRBV16 and J usage is TRBJ1-2; TRBD1 agrees at 8 bases. J was trimmed by 6 bases and V by 0 bases; bases with no gene match: 3. Germline assignment: CDR1 KGHSY and CDR2 FQNENV. This CDR3 contains 14 residues. CDR3 amino acids: CASSQSQGADGYTF. DNA of the CDR3: TGTGCCAGCAGCCAATCGCAGGGGGCGGATGGCTACACCTTC.

The chain links TRBV4-2 to TRBJ2-1, with D uncertain. V lost 0 bases to trimming and J lost 8 bases, with 11 bases between them. Germline V lookup: CDR1 LGHNA, CDR2 YNFKEQ. There are 14 residues in the CDR3. The CDR3 here is CASSQEVVAYEQFF. For the CDR3, the DNA is TGTGCCAGCAGCCAAGAAGTGGTAGCATATGAGCAGTTCTTC.

The rearrangement links TRBV4-2 to TRBJ2-7, with D possibly being TRBD1 (5 bases). Germline V gives CDR1 LGHNA, CDR2 YNFKEQ. The CDR3 is 15 amino acids. V lost 0 bases, J lost 2 bases, and 11 bases lay in between. The CDR3: CASSQEAGAPYEQYF. The DNA of the CDR3 is TGTGCCAGCAGCCAAGAAGCTGGGGCCCCCTACGAGCAGTACTTC.

The rearrangement uses TRBV11-2 and TRBJ2-1; 11 bases agree with TRBD2. The CDR3 contains 16 residues. Trimming removed 5 bases from V and 5 bases from J; junction bases left unmatched: 8. CDR1 SGHAT and CDR2 FQNNGV come from the germline V gene. The CDR3 DNA reads as TGTGCCAGCAGCCCGATAGCGGGGGGGGCCAACAATGAGCAGTTCTTC. This sequence encodes CASSPIAGGANNEQFF.

The chain is built from TRBV28 and TRBJ2-1; a weak D match, TRBD1 (5 bases). Germline-derived CDR1 and CDR2 are MDHEN and SYDVKM. The V end lost 8 bases, the J end lost 0 bases, and 8 bases lay between the germline ends. The CDR3 has 13 amino acids. The CDR3 DNA reads as TGTGCCAGCTTTGACAGCTCCTACAATGAGCAGTTCTTC. It yields the protein CASFDSSYNEQFF. The whole variable domain, remainder taken from reference TRBV28 and TRBJ2-1, is DVKVTQSSRYLVKRTGEKVFLECVQDMDHENMFWYRQDPGLGLRLIYFSYDVKMKEKGDIPEGYSVSREKKERFSLILESASTNQTSMYLCASFDSSYNEQFFGPGTRLTVL.

V and J are TRBV27 and TRBJ2-7; 7 positions match TRBD2. The V gene's germline CDR1 is MNHEY and CDR2 SMNVEV (reference sequence). V shed 6 bases, J shed 9 bases, and the junction held 20 bases outside the gene matches. The length of the CDR3 is 16 residues. The CDR3 sequence is CASRTELAVNSTRQYF. DNA for the CDR3: TGTGCCAGCAGGACAGAGCTAGCGGTTAATTCTACGAGGCAGTACTTC.

This chain joins TRBV7-2 and TRBJ2-7, with 8 positions matching TRBD2. CDR1 is SGHTA, CDR2 FQGNSA, per germline. This CDR3 is 14 amino acids long. The V gene end was trimmed by 7 bases and the J gene end by 3 bases; junction bases not matched to a gene: 8. For the CDR3, the DNA is TGTGCCAGCATCTCGAGGGCGGGAGGCTACGAGCAGTACTTC. Its translation is CASISRAGGYEQYF.

The chain joins TRBV9 to TRBJ2-2; 7 nucleotides match TRBD1. Germline V gene sequence: CDR1 SGDLS, CDR2 YYNGEE. The trim removed 4 bases at V and 1 base at J, leaving 4 bases unmatched. CDR3 length: 15 amino acids. This chain's CDR3 is CASSPRTGNTGELFF. The CDR3 DNA follows: TGTGCCAGCAGCCCACGGACAGGGAACACCGGGGAGCTGTTTTTT.

This clone was seen once. The chain employs TRBV7-2 and TRBJ1-2; no reliable D call. The CDR3 runs 17 residues. In germline, CDR1 is SGHTA, CDR2 FQGNSA. Trimming pared 1 base from V and 0 bases from J, leaving 15 bases between. The CDR3 bases are TGTGCCAGCAGCTTAGTAGGAGGAGGGCTAGCTAACTATGGCTACACCTTC. It translates to CASSLVGGGLANYGYTF.

The CDR3 DNA is TGTGCCAGCAGCGGAGATTGGACAGGGAACTACAATGAGCAGTTCTTC. It encodes CASSGDWTGNYNEQFF. The chain couples TRBV21-1 to TRBJ2-1; the listed D gene, TRBD1, was not tested against the DNA. TRBV21-1 is labeled a pseudogene. The CDR3 runs 16 residues.

This chain uses TRBV5-1 with TRBJ1-4, with D unclear. Germline-derived CDR1 and CDR2 are SGHRS and YFSETQ. The CDR3 loop spans 14 amino acids. Trimming stripped 3 bases from V and 0 bases from J, with 6 bases between. CDR3 loop: CASSSTTTNEKLFF. The CDR3 DNA reads as TGCGCCAGCAGCTCCACAACAACTAATGAAAAACTGTTTTTT.

The chain carries TRBV7-2 and TRBJ2-7; 8 bases agree with TRBD1. Germline V gives CDR1 SGHTA, CDR2 FQGNSA. V was pared by 0 bases and J by 4 bases, with 5 bases of the junction left unmatched. This CDR3 comprises 15 residues. The CDR3, as DNA: TGTGCCAGCAGCTTAGCCCCAGGGGGCAGTTACGAGCAGTACTTC. Protein sequence: CASSLAPGGSYEQYF.

The chain carries TRBV9 and TRBJ2-2; D unclear. This CDR3 comprises 16 residues. In germline, CDR1 is SGDLS, CDR2 YYNGEE. Trimming shortened V by 1 base and J by 0 bases, and 10 bases separated the two germline ends. For the CDR3, the DNA is TGTGCCAGCAGCGTATTCCGCGAAGCGAACACCGGGGAGCTGTTTTTT. It codes for CASSVFREANTGELFF. The whole variable domain, remainder taken from reference TRBV9 and TRBJ2-2, is DSGVTQTPKHLITATGQRVTLRCSPRSGDLSVYWYQQSLDQGLQFLIQYYNGEERAKGNILERFSAQQFPDLHSELNLSSLELGDSALYFCASSVFREANTGELFFGEGSRLTVL.

The V call is TRBV11-2, the J call TRBJ2-7, with a weak D call TRBD2 (6 bases). Trimming cost V 4 bases and J 0 bases, with 10 bases left between them. The CDR3 has 14 residues. The germline gives CDR1 SGHAT, CDR2 FQNNGV. CDR3 in amino acids: CASSSREYSYEQYF. The CDR3 region has the DNA TGTGCCAGCAGCTCCCGGGAGTACTCCTACGAGCAGTACTTC.

DNA for the CDR3: TGTGCCAGCAGCGTCTATGACGGGGGTCAAGAAGGAAACACCATATATTTT. It is translated as CASSVYDGGQEGNTIYF. This rearrangement joins TRBV9 to TRBJ1-3; D possibly corresponds to TRBD1 (5 bases). The CDR3 has 17 amino acids. Trimming took 2 bases from V and 4 from J, leaving 19 bases between them. CDR1 is SGDLS and CDR2 is YYNGEE in the germline V gene. The entire variable domain, with the rest obtained from reference TRBV9 and TRBJ1-3, is as follows: DSGVTQTPKHLITATGQRVTLRCSPRSGDLSVYWYQQSLDQGLQFLIQYYNGEERAKGNILERFSAQQFPDLHSELNLSSLELGDSALYFCASSVYDGGQEGNTIYFGEGSWLTVV.